Listed below are T cell receptor beta chains from one sample, sequenced in a study of T cell repertoires in ileal Crohn's disease. Clones were sequenced by immunoSEQ multiplex PCR, and TCRdb holds only the in-frame ones, with some missing. The sample carries more than 60,000 clones, around nine tenths recorded once. Sample: ileal tissue. The receptors here all came from an adult with Crohn's disease. Each CDR3 is given with its conserved first and last residue. A D gene is named only where the DNA matches it firmly. Not all rows give a size; the values are once, few, many and, for expanded clones, a class.

j_call,clone_size,v_call,d_call,cdr3_aa,cdr3_nt
TRBJ1-1,NA,TRBV7-9,TRBD1,CASSRQGANEAFF,TGTGCCAGCAGCCGCCAGGGGGCTAATGAAGCTTTCTTT
TRBJ2-7,once,TRBV27,NA,CASSLSSTYEQYF,TGTGCCAGCAGTTTATCGTCCACCTACGAGCAGTACTTC
TRBJ2-7,once,TRBV2,TRBD2,CASKREGRHEQYF,TGTGCCAGCAAACGGGAGGGGCGACACGAGCAGTACTTC
TRBJ1-5,NA,TRBV28,NA,CASRRGGDNQPQHF,TGTGCCAGCAGGAGGGGAGGGGACAATCAGCCCCAGCATTTT
TRBJ2-2,NA,TRBV19,TRBD1,CASSRPGQGFTGELFF,TGTGCCAGTAGCCGGCCGGGACAGGGGTTCACCGGGGAGCTGTTTTTT
TRBJ2-3,NA,TRBV18,NA,CASSPLLSGYTDTQYF,TGTGCCAGCTCACCACTTTTATCGGGGTACACAGATACGCAGTATTTT
TRBJ1-1,NA,TRBV4-3,NA,CASSQYKNTEAFF,TGCGCCAGCAGCCAGTACAAGAACACTGAAGCTTTCTTT
TRBJ2-1,NA,TRBV11-3,TRBD2,CASSLGSSGSSKQFF,TGTGCCAGCAGCTTAGGGTCTAGCGGGAGCAGTAAGCAGTTCTTC
TRBJ2-1,NA,TRBV19,TRBD2,CASSPTGLAGGLEQFF,TGTGCCAGTAGTCCGACGGGACTAGCGGGAGGACTTGAGCAGTTCTTC
TRBJ1-4,NA,TRBV5-1,TRBD1,CASSLVAQGANEKLFF,TGCGCCAGCAGCTTGGTGGCACAGGGGGCTAATGAAAAACTGTTTTTT
TRBJ2-1,NA,TRBV5-4,TRBD2,CASSLTSGGANEQFF,TGTGCCAGCAGCTTAACAAGCGGGGGGGCTAATGAGCAGTTCTTC
TRBJ2-1,once,TRBV15,NA,CATSTLATSYNEQFF,TGTGCCACCAGCACCTTAGCTACCTCCTACAATGAGCAGTTCTTC
TRBJ2-1,NA,TRBV19,NA,CASRGRGYNEQFF,TGTGCCAGCAGGGGCCGGGGCTACAATGAGCAGTTCTTC
TRBJ2-3,NA,TRBV7-2,NA,CASSLVDTDTQYF,TGTGCCAGCAGCTTAGTAGACACAGATACGCAGTATTTT
TRBJ1-1,NA,TRBV7-2,NA,CASSLIPGQNTEAFF,TGTGCCAGCAGCTTAATACCGGGACAGAACACTGAAGCTTTCTTT
TRBJ2-7,NA,TRBV11-3,NA,CASSSKGPAGSYEQYF,TGTGCCAGCAGCTCCAAAGGGCCAGCGGGCTCCTACGAGCAGTACTTC
TRBJ1-2,NA,TRBV28,NA,CASSLQGGYTF,TGTGCCAGCAGTTTACAGGGGGGCTACACCTTC
TRBJ2-1,NA,TRBV11-2,NA,CASSLGQASYNEQFF,TGTGCCAGCAGCTTAGGGCAGGCTTCCTACAATGAGCAGTTCTTC
TRBJ2-1,once,TRBV7-2,NA,CASSLVWTPNEQFF,TGTGCCAGCAGCTTAGTTTGGACACCTAATGAGCAGTTCTTC
TRBJ1-2,NA,TRBV4-3,TRBD1,CASSQRQGDGYTF,TGCGCCAGCAGCCAACGACAGGGGGATGGCTACACCTTC
TRBJ2-2,NA,TRBV7-2,TRBD1,CASSRQGARGGELFF,TGTGCCAGCAGCAGACAGGGGGCGCGCGGCGGGGAGCTGTTTTTT
TRBJ2-6,NA,TRBV5-1,NA,CASRRTPGSSGANVLTF,TGCGCCAGCCGTCGGACGCCCGGGAGCTCTGGGGCCAACGTCCTGACTTTC
TRBJ1-6,NA,TRBV7-2,NA,CASSLMEGGYSPLHF,TGTGCCAGCAGCTTAATGGAGGGCGGTTATTCACCCCTCCACTTT
TRBJ2-3,NA,TRBV20-1,NA,CSARSTDTQYF,TGCAGTGCCCGTAGCACAGATACGCAGTATTTT
TRBJ2-7,NA,TRBV7-3,NA,CASSLTLREQYF,TGTGCCAGCAGCTTAACCCTTCGGGAGCAGTACTTC
TRBJ2-1,once,TRBV5-8,NA,CASSQGGRSSYNEQFF,TGTGCCAGCAGCCAAGGAGGACGTAGCTCCTACAATGAGCAGTTCTTC
TRBJ2-1,NA,TRBV5-1,TRBD1,CASSLTPRQGGFNEQFF,TGCGCCAGCAGCTTGACCCCCCGACAGGGGGGGTTCAATGAGCAGTTCTTC
TRBJ2-5,NA,TRBV5-1,TRBD2,CASSWTSVQETQYF,TGCGCCAGCAGCTGGACTAGCGTACAAGAGACCCAGTACTTC
TRBJ2-2,NA,TRBV29-1,NA,CSVILAGVRPGELFF,TGCAGCGTAATCCTAGCCGGAGTTAGACCCGGGGAGCTGTTTTTT
TRBJ1-4,NA,TRBV11-2,NA,CASSGRGPDSTNEKLFF,TGTGCCAGCAGCGGAAGAGGTCCCGACAGCACTAATGAAAAACTGTTTTTT
TRBJ2-4,NA,TRBV30,NA,CAWSQGSAKNIQYF,TGTGCCTGGAGTCAGGGTTCAGCCAAAAACATTCAGTACTTC
TRBJ2-1,once,TRBV7-9,TRBD2,CASNVAGLNEQFF,TGTGCCAGCAATGTAGCGGGGTTAAATGAGCAGTTCTTC
TRBJ2-1,once,TRBV5-4,TRBD2,CASSPTSGTSGSNEQFF,TGTGCCAGCAGCCCGACCTCAGGGACTAGCGGGAGTAATGAGCAGTTCTTC
TRBJ1-4,NA,TRBV6-5,NA,CASSYEGWGEKLFF,TGTGCCAGCAGTTACGAGGGCTGGGGTGAAAAACTGTTTTTT
TRBJ2-5,NA,TRBV5-6,TRBD1,CASSSRTGVFEETQYF,TGTGCCAGCAGCTCTCGGACAGGGGTATTTGAAGAGACCCAGTACTTC
TRBJ1-3,NA,TRBV25-1,NA,CASSGGLNSGNTIYF,TGTGCCAGCAGTGGGGGGCTGAACTCTGGAAACACCATATATTTT
TRBJ1-3,NA,TRBV5-6,TRBD1,CASSPGQGAITGNTIYF,TGTGCCAGCAGCCCGGGACAGGGGGCGATTACTGGAAACACCATATATTTT
TRBJ1-2,NA,TRBV7-2,NA,CASSSAGRKVYGYTF,TGTGCCAGCAGCTCCGCAGGGAGGAAAGTTTATGGCTACACCTTC